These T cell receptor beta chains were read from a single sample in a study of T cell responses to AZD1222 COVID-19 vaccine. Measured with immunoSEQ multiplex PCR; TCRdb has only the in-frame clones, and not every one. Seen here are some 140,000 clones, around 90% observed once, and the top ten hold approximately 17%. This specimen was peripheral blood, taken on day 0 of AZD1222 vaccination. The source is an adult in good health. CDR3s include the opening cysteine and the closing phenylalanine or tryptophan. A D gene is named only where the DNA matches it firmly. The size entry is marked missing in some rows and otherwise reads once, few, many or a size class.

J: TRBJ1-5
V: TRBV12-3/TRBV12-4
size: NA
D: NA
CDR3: CASTPRVRGPQHF
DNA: TGTGCCAGCACTCCTCGGGTCCGAGGGCCCCAGCATTTT

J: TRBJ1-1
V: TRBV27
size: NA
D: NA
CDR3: CASSSGPAGGHTEAFF
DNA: TGTGCCAGCTCATCAGGGCCGGCCGGGGGACACACTGAAGCTTTCTTT

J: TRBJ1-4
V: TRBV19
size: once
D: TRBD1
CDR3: CASGKGRGQVTNEKLFF
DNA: TGTGCCAGTGGGAAGGGGAGGGGGCAAGTAACTAATGAAAAACTGTTTTTT

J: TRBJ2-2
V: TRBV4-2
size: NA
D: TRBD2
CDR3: CASSQVELAENTGELFF
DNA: TGTGCCAGCAGCCAAGTGGAGCTAGCGGAGAACACCGGGGAGCTGTTTTTT

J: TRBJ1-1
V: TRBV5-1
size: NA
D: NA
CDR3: CASSLALSQNTEAFF
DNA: TGCGCCAGCAGCTTGGCCTTGTCTCAGAACACTGAAGCTTTCTTT

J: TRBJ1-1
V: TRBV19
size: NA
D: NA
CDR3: CASSIGGPAGEAFF
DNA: TGTGCCAGTAGTATCGGGGGCCCTGCGGGGGAAGCTTTCTTT

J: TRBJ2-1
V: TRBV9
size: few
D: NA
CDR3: CASSGLAVDGEQFF
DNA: TGTGCCAGCAGCGGGCTAGCTGTGGATGGTGAGCAGTTCTTC

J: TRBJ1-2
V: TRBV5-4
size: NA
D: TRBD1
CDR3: CASSSDRTYGYTF
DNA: TGTGCCAGCAGCTCGGACAGGACTTATGGCTACACCTTC

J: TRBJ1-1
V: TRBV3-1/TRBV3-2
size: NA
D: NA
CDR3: CASSQVTILCSGGPINTEAFF
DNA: TGTGCCAGCAGCCAAGTAACTATTCTTTGTTCTGGGGGCCCCATCAACACTGAAGCTTTCTTT

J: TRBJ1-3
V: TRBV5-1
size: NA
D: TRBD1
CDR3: CASRSGTGQGGDTIYF
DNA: TGCGCCAGCAGATCCGGGACCGGACAGGGAGGGGACACCATATATTTT

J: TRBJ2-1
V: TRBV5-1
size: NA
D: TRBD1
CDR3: CASSLQGDEQFF
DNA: TGCGCCAGCAGCTTACAGGGGGATGAGCAGTTCTTC

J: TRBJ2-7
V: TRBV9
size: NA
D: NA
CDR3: CASSVVPTETYEQYF
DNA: TGTGCCAGCAGCGTAGTACCTACAGAGACCTACGAGCAGTACTTC

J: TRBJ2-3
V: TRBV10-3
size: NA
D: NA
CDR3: CAITGTYRTDTQYF
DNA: TGTGCCATCACCGGGACCTACCGCACAGATACGCAGTATTTT

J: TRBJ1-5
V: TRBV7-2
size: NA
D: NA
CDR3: CASSLGNSNQPQHF
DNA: TGTGCCAGCAGCTTAGGTAATAGCAATCAGCCCCAGCATTTT

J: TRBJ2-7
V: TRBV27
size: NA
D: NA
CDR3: CASRGLTYEQYF
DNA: TGTGCCAGCAGGGGACTCACGTACGAGCAGTACTTC

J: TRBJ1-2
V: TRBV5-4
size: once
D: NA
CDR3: CASSLDLNRNTNYGYTF
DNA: TGTGCCAGCAGCTTGGATTTGAACAGGAACACTAACTATGGCTACACCTTC

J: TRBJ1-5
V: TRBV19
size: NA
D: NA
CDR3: CATGHPTRGPQHF
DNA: TGTGCCACCGGACACCCGACCCGGGGGCCCCAGCATTTT

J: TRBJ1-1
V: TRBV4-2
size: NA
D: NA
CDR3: CASSQAMVTEAFF
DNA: TGTGCCAGCAGCCAAGCCATGGTTACTGAAGCTTTCTTT

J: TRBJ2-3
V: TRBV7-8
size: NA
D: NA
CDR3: CASSPGGILKSTDTQYF
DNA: TGTGCCAGCAGCCCTGGGGGCATACTGAAGAGCACAGATACGCAGTATTTT

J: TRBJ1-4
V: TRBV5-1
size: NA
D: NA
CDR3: CASSSRGTSNEKLFF
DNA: TGCGCCAGCAGCTCCCGGGGGACATCAAATGAAAAACTGTTTTTT

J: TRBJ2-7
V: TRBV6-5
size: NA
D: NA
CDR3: CASNSVLGNEQYF
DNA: TGTGCCAGCAATTCGGTTCTAGGTAACGAGCAGTACTTC

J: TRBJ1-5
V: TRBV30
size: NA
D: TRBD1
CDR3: CAWSPRDRFNQPQHF
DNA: TGTGCCTGGAGTCCCAGGGACAGATTTAATCAGCCCCAGCATTTT

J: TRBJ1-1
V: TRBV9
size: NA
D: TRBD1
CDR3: CASTVGTGNMEAFF
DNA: TGTGCCAGCACCGTAGGGACAGGGAACATGGAAGCTTTCTTT

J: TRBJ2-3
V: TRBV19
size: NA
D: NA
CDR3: CASSRGQGTDTQYF
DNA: TGTGCCAGTAGTAGGGGGCAGGGCACAGATACGCAGTATTTT

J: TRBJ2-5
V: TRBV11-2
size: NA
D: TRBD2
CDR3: CASSDVAGSLRETQYF
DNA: TGTGCCAGCAGCGACGTAGCGGGGAGTTTGAGGGAGACCCAGTACTTC

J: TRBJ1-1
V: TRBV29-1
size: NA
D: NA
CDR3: CSVGNVGGVTEAFF
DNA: TGCAGCGTTGGTAACGTGGGGGGTGTCACTGAAGCTTTCTTT

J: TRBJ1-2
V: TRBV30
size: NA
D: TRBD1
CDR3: CAWSPDRASGYTF
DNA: TGTGCCTGGAGTCCGGACAGGGCCTCGGGCTACACCTTC

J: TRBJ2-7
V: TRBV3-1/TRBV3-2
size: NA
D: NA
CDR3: CASSQGAVGPYEQYF
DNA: TGTGCCAGCAGCCAAGGGGCAGTGGGACCTTACGAGCAGTACTTC

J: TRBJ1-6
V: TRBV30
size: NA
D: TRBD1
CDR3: CAWSVGDRGVSPLHF
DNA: TGTGCCTGGAGTGTAGGGGACAGGGGTGTTTCACCCCTCCACTTT

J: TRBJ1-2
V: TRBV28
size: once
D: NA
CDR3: CASSSPGYTF
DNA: TGTGCCAGCAGCTCCCCGGGCTACACCTTC

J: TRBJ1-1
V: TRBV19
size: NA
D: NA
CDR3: CASKGRDRNTEAFF
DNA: TGTGCCAGTAAGGGCAGAGACCGAAACACTGAAGCTTTCTTT